The 20 T cell receptor beta chains below were found in one sample sequenced in a study of blood T cell repertoires in COVID-19 (dated by TCRdb to about 2020). The library was made by the immunoSEQ multiplex PCR assay. TCRdb provides this immuneACCESS table in a form limited to in-frame rearrangements. Some clones are lacking; in checked studies, under half of them reflect an unresolved V gene, and why the rest are absent is not known. For this sample there are 300,000 or so clones; around four fifths appear just once. The ten biggest clones cover about 1.2% of the sample. The source material was peripheral blood. All receptors derive from a woman aged 50 to 65 with acute or convalescent COVID-19.

The sample holds one count of this clone. This chain uses TRBV2 with TRBJ2-1, with 12 bases fitting TRBD2. Germline V gene data show CDR1 as SNHLY and CDR2 as FYNNEI. Trimming removed 6 bases from V and 4 bases from J; junction bases left unmatched: 7. This CDR3 is 16 amino acids long. The CDR3 nucleotides are TGTGCCAGCAGCGTAACTAGCGGGGGGCATTACAATGAGCAGTTCTTC. As protein: CASSVTSGGHYNEQFF.

The chain combines TRBV28 with TRBJ1-1; D gene ambiguous. The CDR3 consists of 9 residues. V was trimmed by 5 bases and J by 11 bases, leaving 6 bases between them. Germline-derived CDR1 and CDR2 are MDHEN and SYDVKM. The CDR3 here is CASSPGAFF. The DNA for the CDR3 is TGTGCCAGCAGTCCCGGGGCTTTCTTT.

This chain connects TRBV7-8 to TRBJ1-5; D possibly corresponds to TRBD1 (5 bases). Germline-derived CDR1 and CDR2 are SGHVS and FQNEAQ. V was clipped by 1 base and J by 4 bases, with 8 bases between them. The CDR3 contains 14 residues. CDR3 nucleotides: TGTGCCAGCAGCTTAGGGGCAGGGAATCAGCCCCAGCATTTT. As protein: CASSLGAGNQPQHF.

This clone was counted between two and nine times. The chain carries TRBV19 and TRBJ1-3; D is uncertain. Looked up from germline, CDR1 is LNHDA and CDR2 is SQIVND (reference sequence). Trimming cost V 3 bases and J 0 bases, with 9 bases left between them. There are 15 residues in the CDR3. CDR3 loop: CASSMHGSSGNTIYF. In nucleotides, the CDR3 is TGTGCCAGTAGTATGCACGGTTCCTCTGGAAACACCATATATTTT.

V and J are TRBV18 and TRBJ1-4; possibly TRBD1 for D (5 bases). There are 14 residues in the CDR3. CDR1 KGHSH and CDR2 LQKENI come from the germline V gene. Trimming took 6 bases from V and 4 from J, leaving 12 bases between them. For the CDR3, the DNA is TGTGCCAGCTCCCCCGCGGGGGTTAATGAAAAACTGTTTTTT. It specifies CASSPAGVNEKLFF.

This clone has at least ten counts. This chain connects TRBV10-3 to TRBJ2-3; TRBD2 might be the D (5 bases). CDR1 is ENHRY, CDR2 SYGVKD, per germline. The CDR3 is 14 amino acids. V was shortened by 8 bases and J by 0 bases, with 12 bases between the two germline ends. The CDR3 reads CAIRNQRSTDTQYF. The CDR3 DNA sequence: TGTGCCATCCGAAACCAGCGGAGCACAGATACGCAGTATTTT.

A remark on this clone: This CDR3 is also generated by other DNA sequences in the sample. The chain couples TRBV9 to TRBJ1-3, with TRBD1 matching over 8 bases. Germline trimming cut 1 base from V and 2 bases from J; bases unmatched to any gene: 2. The CDR3 sequence is 15 residues long. CDR1 is SGDLS and CDR2 is YYNGEE in the germline V gene. The CDR3 DNA sequence: TGTGCCAGCAGCGTACAGGGGGCGGCTGGAAACACCATATATTTT. Its protein product is CASSVQGAAGNTIYF. Combining the CDR3 with reference TRBV9 and TRBJ1-3 gives the whole variable domain DSGVTQTPKHLITATGQRVTLRCSPRSGDLSVYWYQQSLDQGLQFLIQYYNGEERAKGNILERFSAQQFPDLHSELNLSSLELGDSALYFCASSVQGAAGNTIYFGEGSWLTVV.

The V gene is TRBV6-6, the J gene TRBJ1-2; 9 nucleotides align to TRBD1. V lost 7 bases, J lost 2 bases, and 14 bases stayed unmatched. Germline V gene lookup returns CDR1 MNHNY and CDR2 SVGAGI (reference sequence). The length of the CDR3 is 17 residues. DNA of the CDR3: TGTGCCAGCATTCGACGCGAGGACAGGGGCAAAAACTATGGCTACACCTTC. It specifies CASIRREDRGKNYGYTF.

The chain is built from TRBV5-6 and TRBJ2-5; perhaps TRBD2 as D (6 bases). V dropped 0 bases and J dropped 10 bases, with 10 bases sitting between them. The germline CDR1 and CDR2 sequences are SGHDT and YYEEEE. The CDR3 has 12 amino acids. The CDR3 DNA reads as TGTGCCAGCAGCTTGGAAAGGAGGGACCAGTACTTC. Translating gives CASSLERRDQYF.

This chain uses TRBV2 with TRBJ1-6; the match to TRBD1 covers 7 bases. CDR3 length: 15 amino acids. Germline values: CDR1 SNHLY, CDR2 FYNNEI. V was clipped by 6 bases and J by 9 bases; unmatched bases: 11. CDR3 sequence (DNA): TGTGCCAGCAGGGCGACAGGGCTGATTGGTTCACCCCTCCACTTT. Residues: CASRATGLIGSPLHF. Together with reference TRBV2 and TRBJ1-6, the CDR3 gives the full variable domain: EPEVTQTPSHQVTQMGQEVILRCVPISNHLYFYWYRQILGQKVEFLVSFYNNEISEKSEIFDDQFSVERPDGSNFTLKIRSTKLEDSAMYFCASRATGLIGSPLHFGNGTRLTVT.

V is TRBV7-2 and J is TRBJ2-1; a weak D match, TRBD2 (6 bases). The CDR3 extends over 12 amino acids. Germline V gene sequence: CDR1 SGHTA, CDR2 FQGNSA. V was clipped by 5 bases and J by 9 bases, with 11 bases between them. CDR3 loop: CASSPFSGEQFF. The CDR3 DNA follows: TGTGCCAGCAGCCCATTTAGCGGTGAGCAGTTCTTC.

This chain joins TRBV3-1 (or the pseudogene TRBV3-2) and TRBJ2-3; 14 nucleotides match TRBD2. CDR3 length: 18 amino acids. V gave up 3 bases and J gave up 4 bases; unmatched junction bases: 9. CDR1 and CDR2 (germline): LGHDT, YNNKEL (reference sequence). CDR3 loop: CASSHPTGLAGDADTQYF. The CDR3, as DNA: TGTGCCAGCAGCCACCCAACGGGACTAGCGGGAGATGCAGATACGCAGTATTTT.

In regard to this clone: This may stem from a read error, because a much larger clone lies one nucleotide away. The V call is TRBV2, the J call TRBJ2-2; 7 bases fit TRBD2. Germline CDR1 is SNHLY and CDR2 is FYNNEI. Germline trimming cut 4 bases from V and 7 bases from J; bases unmatched to any gene: 6. The CDR3 totals 14 residues. The CDR3 loop is CASSAEWGGGELFF. The CDR3 region has the DNA TGTGCCAGCAGTGCTGAGTGGGGGGGCGGGGAGCTGTTTTTT.

V is TRBV5-1 and J is TRBJ2-1; TRBD1 agrees at 11 bases. V dropped 4 bases and J dropped 4; count of bases not matched to a gene: 4. This CDR3 spans 15 amino acids. Germline V gene lookup returns CDR1 SGHRS and CDR2 YFSETQ. CDR3 in amino acids: CASSPGQGVYNEQFF. The CDR3, as DNA: TGCGCCAGCAGCCCGGGACAGGGGGTTTACAATGAGCAGTTCTTC.

This clone was detected once. The V call is TRBV12-1, the J call TRBJ1-4; the table's D call, TRBD1, was not checked against the DNA. TRBV12-1 is shown as a pseudogene. This CDR3 has 14 amino acids. The CDR3 here is CASSPPTGEEKLFF. The CDR3 nucleotides read TGTGCCAGCAGCCCGCCGACAGGGGAGGAAAAACTGTTTTTT.

This clone was observed a few times. V gene TRBV5-1 combines with J gene TRBJ2-1; the match to TRBD2 covers 8 bases. CDR3 size: 17 residues. Trimming removed 1 base from V and 6 bases from J; junction bases left unmatched: 12. The germline gives CDR1 SGHRS, CDR2 YFSETQ. The CDR3 DNA is TGCGCCAGCAGCTTGACCTTCGGAGCGGGGGTCCCCAATGAGCAGTTCTTC. Amino acid sequence: CASSLTFGAGVPNEQFF.

In nucleotides, the CDR3 is TGTGCCAGCAGCTTCCGACTAGCGGGAGTGGACGAGCAGTACTTC. This gives the protein CASSFRLAGVDEQYF. The V and J genes are TRBV7-3 and TRBJ2-7, with 12 bases lining up with TRBD2. Germline CDR1 reads SGHTA; CDR2 reads FQGTGA. The CDR3 covers 15 residues. The V and J ends lost 3 bases and 5 bases, in that order; junction bases with no gene match: 5.

The chain couples TRBV28 to TRBJ2-1, with a weak D call TRBD1 (5 bases). The CDR3 has 12 residues. The germline V gene has CDR1 MDHEN and CDR2 SYDVKM. With 3 bases removed from V and 9 bases from J, the gap between germline ends came to 9 bases. This chain's CDR3 is CASSLIGVEQFF. CDR3 sequence (DNA): TGTGCCAGCAGTTTGATAGGGGTTGAGCAGTTCTTC.

This clone has more than one count but fewer than ten. The chain is built from TRBV30 and TRBJ1-1; D is possibly TRBD1 (5 bases). The CDR3 runs to 13 residues. Trimming took 3 bases from V and 1 from J, leaving 9 bases between them. Per germline, CDR1 GTSNPN and CDR2 SVGIG (reference sequence). Written as DNA, the CDR3 is TGTGCCTGGAGCTCGGGGGGGAACACTGAAGCTTTCTTT. Translating gives CAWSSGGNTEAFF. The full variable domain, with the rest looked up from reference TRBV30 and TRBJ1-1, is SQTIHQWPATLVQPVGSPLSLECTVEGTSNPNLYWYRQAAGRGLQLLFYSVGIGQISSEVPQNLSASRPQDRQFILSSKKLLLSDSGFYLCAWSSGGNTEAFFGQGTRLTVV.

The rearrangement uses TRBV7-8 and TRBJ2-3, with D possibly being TRBD2 (5 bases). CDR3 length: 18 residues. Germline-derived CDR1 and CDR2 are SGHVS and FQNEAQ. Trimming took 5 bases from V and 1 from J, leaving 22 bases between them. The CDR3 spells CASSDEGRKGEGTDTQYF. DNA of the CDR3: TGTGCCAGCAGCGATGAGGGTCGAAAAGGAGAGGGCACAGATACGCAGTATTTT.